Below are 17 T cell receptor beta chains sequenced from a single sample in a study of shared clonotypes between healthy human individuals. Repertoires were generated with immunoSEQ multiplex PCR, while TCRdb's copy carries only in-frame clones and drops some. Found here are some 700,000 clones, roughly 88% of them singletons; the top ten hold 34%. Sample: memory CD8+ T cells from PBMCs. Subset of the sample: CD45RO+ cells pooled with CCR7-negative TemRA cells. The receptors here all came from a man younger than 35 in good health. Some clones in this sample may be carry-over from other donors' samples.

The sample holds a few counts of this clone. The rearrangement links TRBV6-4 to TRBJ1-2, with D possibly TRBD1 on 5 matching bases. Trimming took 1 base from V and 7 from J, leaving 13 bases between them. This CDR3 is 14 amino acids long. CDR1 and CDR2 (germline): MRHNA, SNTAGT. The CDR3 nucleotides are TGTGCCAGCAGTGACTTTAGGGACTCCCCTGGCTACACCTTC. It specifies CASSDFRDSPGYTF.

For this clone: Other DNA sequences in the sample encode the same CDR3. The chain employs TRBV27 and TRBJ2-2; 9 nucleotides match TRBD1. Trimming removed 2 bases from V and 5 bases from J; junction bases left unmatched: 3. The V gene's germline CDR1 is MNHEY and CDR2 SMNVEV (reference sequence). The CDR3 spans 15 residues. The CDR3 sequence is CASSLGQGRTGELFF. The DNA for the CDR3 is TGTGCCAGCAGTTTAGGACAGGGGAGGACCGGGGAGCTGTTTTTT.

The rearrangement uses TRBV6-5 and TRBJ1-1; maybe TRBD1 (5 bases). The CDR3 spans 15 residues. Per germline, CDR1 MNHEY and CDR2 SVGAGI. Trimming removed 5 bases at V and 5 bases at J, with 18 bases between. The CDR3 loop is CASSHGQGTWTEAFF. The CDR3 DNA is TGTGCCAGCAGTCACGGGCAGGGAACGTGGACTGAAGCTTTCTTT.

Turning to this clone: Other DNA sequences from this sample encode an identical CDR3 as well. The J gene is TRBJ2-7, the V gene TRBV5-5; D gene uncertain. Trimming shortened V by 0 bases and J by 3 bases, and 10 bases separated the two germline ends. This CDR3 has 14 amino acids. The germline CDR1 and CDR2 sequences are SGHKS and YYEKEE (reference sequence). The CDR3 loop is CASSLEAGVYEQYF. CDR3 DNA sequence: TGTGCCAGCAGCTTGGAGGCAGGAGTCTACGAGCAGTACTTC.

The gene calls are TRBV27 and TRBJ1-4; weak D call: TRBD1 (6 bases). Germline V CDR1 and CDR2: MNHEY, SMNVEV (reference sequence). Trimming left V 3 bases short and J 3 bases short, with 14 bases between. This CDR3 spans 16 amino acids. DNA for the CDR3: TGTGCCAGCAGTTTTTTGGGGGCTCGGGCTAATGAAAAACTGTTTTTT. Its protein product is CASSFLGARANEKLFF. Full variable domain (missing parts from reference TRBV27 and TRBJ1-4): EAQVTQNPRYLITVTGKKLTVTCSQNMNHEYMSWYRQDPGLGLRQIYYSMNVEVTDKGDVPEGYKVSRKEKRNFPLILESPSPNQTSLYFCASSFLGARANEKLFFGSGTQLSVL.

The chain uses TRBV28 and TRBJ1-3; D gene unclear. Trimming stripped 5 bases from V and 1 base from J, with 15 bases between. The germline gives CDR1 MDHEN, CDR2 SYDVKM. CDR3 length equals 16 residues. The CDR3, as DNA: TGTGCCAGCAGTCCCCCAAGGGAGGGATCTGGAAACACCATATATTTT. Amino acid sequence: CASSPPREGSGNTIYF.

V and J are TRBV5-6 and TRBJ2-7; D possibly matches TRBD1 or TRBD2 (6 bases each). Per germline, CDR1 SGHDT and CDR2 YYEEEE. The CDR3 has 16 amino acids. V lost 4 bases to trimming and J lost 1 base, with 18 bases between them. The CDR3 region has the DNA TGTGCCAGCAGCCTAAAAAGGGGGAGGCAATCCTACGAGCAGTACTTC. Protein: CASSLKRGRQSYEQYF.

This chain connects TRBV28 to TRBJ2-1, with a weak D call TRBD1 (6 bases). V shed 5 bases and J shed 1 base, with 12 bases lying between them. CDR1 is MDHEN, CDR2 SYDVKM, per germline. The CDR3 spans 15 residues. The CDR3 is CASSIQGNSYNEQFF. The CDR3 bases are TGTGCCAGCAGTATTCAGGGGAATTCCTACAATGAGCAGTTCTTC.

CDR3 in amino acids: CASSPFSGRDKPYNEQFF. Here the CDR3 DNA reads TGTGCCAGCAGTCCGTTTAGCGGGAGGGACAAACCTTACAATGAGCAGTTCTTC. The chain links TRBV27 to TRBJ2-1, with 11 nucleotides matching TRBD2. V shed 5 bases and J 4 bases; nucleotides not matched to a gene: 13. The germline CDR1 and CDR2 sequences are MNHEY and SMNVEV (reference sequence). This CDR3 has 18 amino acids.

The chain recombines TRBV7-9 with TRBJ2-7, with 9 bases that match TRBD1. Germline V gene data show CDR1 as SEHNR and CDR2 as FQNEAQ (reference sequence). The length of the CDR3 is 15 residues. Trimming took 2 bases from V and 5 from J; bases not matched to a gene: 7. This CDR3 is CASSLFRDRDHEQYF. The CDR3, as DNA: TGTGCCAGCAGCTTATTCCGGGACAGGGACCACGAGCAGTACTTC.

The chain recombines TRBV9 with TRBJ1-4; TRBD1 agrees at 10 bases. After removal of 5 bases from V and 8 bases from J, the junction contained 6 bases not matched to a gene. The length of the CDR3 is 14 residues. The germline CDR1 and CDR2 sequences are SGDLS and YYNGEE. In nucleotides, the CDR3 is TGTGCCAGCAGTCTGGGACAGGGGCGCGAAAAACTGTTTTTT. Residues: CASSLGQGREKLFF. Supplemented by reference TRBV9 and TRBJ1-4, the full variable domain reads DSGVTQTPKHLITATGQRVTLRCSPRSGDLSVYWYQQSLDQGLQFLIQYYNGEERAKGNILERFSAQQFPDLHSELNLSSLELGDSALYFCASSLGQGREKLFFGSGTQLSVL.

The V call is TRBV28, the J call TRBJ2-7; D is perhaps TRBD1 (5 bases). The CDR3 totals 15 residues. Germline values: CDR1 MDHEN, CDR2 SYDVKM. Trimming removed 5 bases from V and 7 bases from J, with 21 bases in between. The CDR3 DNA follows: TGTGCCAGCAGTCAACTGGCAGGGCGGTGGTTTGAGCAGTACTTC. Residues: CASSQLAGRWFEQYF.

The V and J genes are TRBV5-4 and TRBJ2-7, with D uncertain. Trimming cost V 4 bases and J 6 bases, with 17 bases left between them. The CDR3 extends over 14 amino acids. Germline V lookup: CDR1 SGHNT, CDR2 YYREEE (reference sequence). The CDR3 DNA reads TGTGCCAGCAGCCCCGGGTCCTCTCCGGGCGAGCAGTACTTC. Amino acid sequence: CASSPGSSPGEQYF.

The rearrangement uses TRBV12-5 and TRBJ2-7; D is tentatively TRBD1 or TRBD2 (6 bases each). V was trimmed by 2 bases and J by 6 bases, leaving 8 bases between them. The CDR3 runs to 12 residues. Germline V gives CDR1 LGHNT, CDR2 FRNRAP. The CDR3 bases are TGTGCTAGTGGTTTGAAGGGGGGCGAGCAGTACTTC. Translating it yields CASGLKGGEQYF.

This clone appeared a single time. J is TRBJ2-1 and V is TRBV11-2; D might be TRBD1 or TRBD2, each matching 5 bases. CDR3 length: 15 residues. V lost 2 bases to trimming and J lost 2 bases, with 10 bases between them. Germline V gene lookup returns CDR1 SGHAT and CDR2 FQNNGV. In DNA, the CDR3 is TGTGCCAGCAGCTTAACTAGGACACCCTACAATGAGCAGTTCTTC. Translating it yields CASSLTRTPYNEQFF.

The rearrangement uses TRBV7-9 and TRBJ2-2; D call uncertain. Trimming cost V 1 base and J 0 bases, with 6 bases left between them. Germline assignment: CDR1 SEHNR and CDR2 FQNEAQ (reference sequence). This CDR3 contains 15 residues. CDR3 loop: CASSLDRTNTGELFF. In nucleotides, the CDR3 is TGTGCCAGCAGCTTAGATCGCACGAACACCGGGGAGCTGTTTTTT.

This sequence joins TRBV7-9 and TRBJ1-4; D unresolved. The CDR3 has 14 amino acids. Germline CDR1 SEHNR, CDR2 FQNEAQ (reference sequence). V was trimmed by 7 bases and J by 6 bases, leaving 15 bases between them. The CDR3 loop is CASKGGALDEKLFF. The CDR3 bases are TGTGCCAGCAAGGGAGGTGCCCTAGATGAAAAACTGTTTTTT.